This TCR beta chain came from a study of cytomegalovirus exposure and HLA in healthy donors. Study details: Researchers found that approximately 80% of a few hundred genotyped donors fell within the Caucasian-associated ancestry cluster.

Study conclusions and caveats: The study flagged roughly 160 TCR beta chains as cytomegalovirus-associated.

This CDR3 is built from 18 residues. Germline V gene sequence: CDR1 LNHNV, CDR2 YYDKDF (reference sequence). The V and J ends lost 0 bases and 5 bases respectively, with 19 bases between them. PCR was performed using 60 Vbeta and 13 Jbeta primers. The method was immunoSEQ multiplex PCR; TCRdb's version includes in-frame clones alone and lacks a portion of them. The sample has about 140,000 clones, 73% seen once; the top ten hold 1.3%. This clone was seen once. Antigen unknown. Participants comprised healthy donors of bone marrow. The source material was PBMCs. V and J are TRBV15 and TRBJ2-2; D possibly corresponds to TRBD2 (5 bases). This TCR derives from a woman in her thirties or forties in good health and CMV-seronegative. Here the CDR3 reads CATSREPPSDLRTGELFF. In DNA form, the CDR3 reads TGTGCCACCAGCAGAGAACCCCCCTCGGACTTGAGGACCGGGGAGCTGTTTTTT.